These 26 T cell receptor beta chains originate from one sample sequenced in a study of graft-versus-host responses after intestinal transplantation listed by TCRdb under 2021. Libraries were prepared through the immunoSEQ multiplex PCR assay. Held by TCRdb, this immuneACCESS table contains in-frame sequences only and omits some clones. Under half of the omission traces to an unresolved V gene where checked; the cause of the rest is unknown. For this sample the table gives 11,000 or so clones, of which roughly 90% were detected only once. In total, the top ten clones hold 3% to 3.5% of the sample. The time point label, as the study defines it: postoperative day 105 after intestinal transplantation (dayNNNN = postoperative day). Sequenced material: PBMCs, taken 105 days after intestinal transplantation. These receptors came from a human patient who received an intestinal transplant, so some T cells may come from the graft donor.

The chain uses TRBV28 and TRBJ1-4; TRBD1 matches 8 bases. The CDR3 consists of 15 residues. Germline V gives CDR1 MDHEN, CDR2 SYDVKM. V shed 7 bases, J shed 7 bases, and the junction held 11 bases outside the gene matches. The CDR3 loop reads CASTDIRQGREKLFF. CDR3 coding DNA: TGTGCCAGCACCGACATACGACAGGGGCGTGAAAAACTGTTTTTT.

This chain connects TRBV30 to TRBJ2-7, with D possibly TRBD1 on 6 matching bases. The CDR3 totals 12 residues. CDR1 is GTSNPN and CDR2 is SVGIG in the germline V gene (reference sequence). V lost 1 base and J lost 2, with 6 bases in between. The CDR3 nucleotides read TGTGCCTGGAGTGCAGGGGCCTACGAGCAGTACTTC. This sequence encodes CAWSAGAYEQYF.

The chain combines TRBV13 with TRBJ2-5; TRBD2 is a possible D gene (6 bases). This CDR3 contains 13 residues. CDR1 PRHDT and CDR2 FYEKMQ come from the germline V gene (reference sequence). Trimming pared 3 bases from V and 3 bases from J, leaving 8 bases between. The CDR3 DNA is TGTGCCAGCAGCTTGTGGGGGGAAGAGACCCAGTACTTC. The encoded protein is CASSLWGEETQYF.

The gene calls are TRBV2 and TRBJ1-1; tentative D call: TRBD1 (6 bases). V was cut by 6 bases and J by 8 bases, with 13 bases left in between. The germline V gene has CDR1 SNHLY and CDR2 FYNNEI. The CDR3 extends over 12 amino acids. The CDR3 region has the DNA TGTGCCAGCAGCCTAACAGGGTACGAAGCTTTCTTT. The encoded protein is CASSLTGYEAFF.

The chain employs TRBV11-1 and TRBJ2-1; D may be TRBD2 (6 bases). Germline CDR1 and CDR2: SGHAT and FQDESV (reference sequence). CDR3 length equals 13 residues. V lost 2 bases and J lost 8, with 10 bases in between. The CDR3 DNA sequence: TGTGCCAGCAGCTTATCGGGGGACTATGAGCAGTTCTTC. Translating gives CASSLSGDYEQFF.

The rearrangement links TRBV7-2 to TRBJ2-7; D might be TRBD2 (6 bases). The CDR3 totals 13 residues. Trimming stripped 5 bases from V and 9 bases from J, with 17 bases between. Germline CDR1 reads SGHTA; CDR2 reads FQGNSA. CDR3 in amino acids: CASSEGLTRVQYF. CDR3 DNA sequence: TGTGCCAGCAGCGAAGGACTAACAAGAGTGCAGTACTTC.

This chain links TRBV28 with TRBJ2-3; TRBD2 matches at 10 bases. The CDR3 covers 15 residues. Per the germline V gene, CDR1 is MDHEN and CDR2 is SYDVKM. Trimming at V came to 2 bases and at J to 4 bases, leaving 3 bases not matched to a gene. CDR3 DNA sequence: TGTGCCAGCAGTTTACAAAGCGGGAGGGCAGATACGCAGTATTTT. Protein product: CASSLQSGRADTQYF.

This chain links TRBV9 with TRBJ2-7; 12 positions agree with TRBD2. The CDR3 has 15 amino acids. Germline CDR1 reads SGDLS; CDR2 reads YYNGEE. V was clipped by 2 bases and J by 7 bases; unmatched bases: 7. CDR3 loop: CASSVSSGRAEEQYF. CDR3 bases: TGTGCCAGCAGCGTGTCTAGCGGGAGGGCGGAAGAGCAGTACTTC.

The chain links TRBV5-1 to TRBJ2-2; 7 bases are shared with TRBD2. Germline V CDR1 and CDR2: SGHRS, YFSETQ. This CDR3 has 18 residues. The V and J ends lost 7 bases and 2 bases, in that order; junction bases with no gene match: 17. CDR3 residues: CASDPRGLREKNTGELFF. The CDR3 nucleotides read TGCGCCAGCGACCCCCGGGGGTTGCGGGAGAAAAACACCGGGGAGCTGTTTTTT.

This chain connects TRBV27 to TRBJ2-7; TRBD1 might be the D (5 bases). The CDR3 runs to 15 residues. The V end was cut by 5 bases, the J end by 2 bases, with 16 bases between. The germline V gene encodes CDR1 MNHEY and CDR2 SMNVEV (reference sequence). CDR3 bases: TGTGCCAGCAGTATCCAGGACACGAGCACCTACGAGCAGTACTTC. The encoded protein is CASSIQDTSTYEQYF.

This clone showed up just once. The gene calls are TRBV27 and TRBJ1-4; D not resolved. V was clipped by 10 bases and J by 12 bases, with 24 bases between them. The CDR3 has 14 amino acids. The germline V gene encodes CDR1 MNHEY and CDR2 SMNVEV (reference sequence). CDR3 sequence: CAIYWGVVVRQLFF. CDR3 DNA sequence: TGTGCCATCTATTGGGGTGTGGTGGTGAGGCAACTGTTTTTT.

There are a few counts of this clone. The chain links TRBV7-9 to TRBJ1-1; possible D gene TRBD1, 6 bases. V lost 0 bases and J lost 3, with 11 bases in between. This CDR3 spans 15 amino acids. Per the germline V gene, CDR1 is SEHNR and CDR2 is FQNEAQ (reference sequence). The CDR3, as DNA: TGTGCCAGCAGCTTAGCCCTGGGGGCCTACACTGAAGCTTTCTTT. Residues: CASSLALGAYTEAFF.

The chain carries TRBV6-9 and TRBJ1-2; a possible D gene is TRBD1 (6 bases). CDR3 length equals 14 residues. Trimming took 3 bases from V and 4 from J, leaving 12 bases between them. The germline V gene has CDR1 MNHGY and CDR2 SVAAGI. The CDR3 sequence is CASSYQSQGYGYTF. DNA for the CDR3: TGTGCCAGCAGTTACCAATCACAGGGCTATGGCTACACCTTC.

CDR3 amino acids: CASTERAGGPDTQYF. The CDR3 nucleotides are TGTGCCAGCACCGAACGAGCGGGAGGGCCCGATACGCAGTATTTT. The chain links TRBV6-1 to TRBJ2-3; 10 bases map to TRBD2. The CDR3 has 15 amino acids. The germline gives CDR1 MNHNS, CDR2 SASEGT. V trimming: 7 bases; J trimming: 6 bases; junction bases outside the gene matches: 10.

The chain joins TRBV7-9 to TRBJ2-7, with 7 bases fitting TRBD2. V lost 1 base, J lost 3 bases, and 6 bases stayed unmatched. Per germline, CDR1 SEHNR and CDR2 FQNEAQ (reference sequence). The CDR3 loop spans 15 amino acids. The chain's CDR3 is CASSLGLAELYEQYF. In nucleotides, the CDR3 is TGTGCCAGCAGCTTAGGGCTAGCGGAGCTCTACGAGCAGTACTTC.

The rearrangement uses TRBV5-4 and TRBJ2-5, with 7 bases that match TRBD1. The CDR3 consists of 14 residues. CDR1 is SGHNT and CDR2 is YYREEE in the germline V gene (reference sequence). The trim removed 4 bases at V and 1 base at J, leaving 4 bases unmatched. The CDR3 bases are TGTGCCAGCAGCCGGTGGGACAGCCAAGAGACCCAGTACTTC. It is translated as CASSRWDSQETQYF.

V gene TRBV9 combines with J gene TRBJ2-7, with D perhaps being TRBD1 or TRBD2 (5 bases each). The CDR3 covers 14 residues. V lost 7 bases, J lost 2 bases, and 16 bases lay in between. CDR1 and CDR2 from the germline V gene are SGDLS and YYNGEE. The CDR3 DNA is TGTGCCAGCCACACCTCCGGGACCCCCTACGAGCAGTACTTC. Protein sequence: CASHTSGTPYEQYF.

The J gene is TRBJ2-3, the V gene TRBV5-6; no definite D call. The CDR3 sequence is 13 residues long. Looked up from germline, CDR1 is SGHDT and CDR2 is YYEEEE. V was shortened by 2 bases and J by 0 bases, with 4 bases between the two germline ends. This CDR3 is CASSFPSTDTQYF. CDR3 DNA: TGTGCCAGCAGCTTTCCTAGCACAGATACGCAGTATTTT.

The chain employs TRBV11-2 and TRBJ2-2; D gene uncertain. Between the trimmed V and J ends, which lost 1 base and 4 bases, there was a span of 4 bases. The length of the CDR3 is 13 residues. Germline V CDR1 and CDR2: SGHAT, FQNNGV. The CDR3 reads CASSLVLTGELFF. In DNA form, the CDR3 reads TGTGCCAGCAGCTTAGTTCTCACCGGGGAGCTGTTTTTT.

In nucleotides, the CDR3 is TGTGCCAGCAGCTTACGGGGATTGGAGACCCAGTACTTC. This sequence encodes CASSLRGLETQYF. The chain combines TRBV13 with TRBJ2-5; D possibly corresponds to TRBD2 (5 bases). The CDR3 sequence is 13 residues long. CDR1 PRHDT and CDR2 FYEKMQ come from the germline V gene (reference sequence). The V end was cut by 2 bases, the J end by 5 bases, with 9 bases between.

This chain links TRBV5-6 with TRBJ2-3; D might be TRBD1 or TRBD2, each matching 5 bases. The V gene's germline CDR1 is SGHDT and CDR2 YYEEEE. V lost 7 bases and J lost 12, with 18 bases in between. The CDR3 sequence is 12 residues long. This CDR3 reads CASGYGTPAQYF. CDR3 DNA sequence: TGTGCCAGCGGCTATGGGACGCCCGCCCAGTATTTT.

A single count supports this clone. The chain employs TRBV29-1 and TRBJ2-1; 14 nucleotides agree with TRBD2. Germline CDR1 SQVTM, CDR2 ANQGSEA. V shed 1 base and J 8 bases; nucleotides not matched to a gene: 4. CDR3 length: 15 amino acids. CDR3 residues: CSVEGGLAGDDEQFF. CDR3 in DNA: TGCAGCGTTGAAGGGGGACTAGCGGGAGACGATGAGCAGTTCTTC.

CDR3 in amino acids: CGERPRFSYEQYF. The CDR3 nucleotides read TGTGGGGAGCGGCCCCGCTTCTCCTACGAGCAGTACTTC. The chain combines TRBV19 with TRBJ2-7; TRBD2 is a possible D gene (5 bases). Germline V CDR1 and CDR2: LNHDA, SQIVND (reference sequence). CDR3 length: 13 residues.

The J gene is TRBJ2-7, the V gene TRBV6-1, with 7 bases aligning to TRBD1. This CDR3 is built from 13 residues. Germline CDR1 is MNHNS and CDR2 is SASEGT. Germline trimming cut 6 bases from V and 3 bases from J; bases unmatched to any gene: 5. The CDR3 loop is CASRRTGHYEQYF. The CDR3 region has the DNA TGTGCCAGCAGAAGGACAGGTCACTACGAGCAGTACTTC.

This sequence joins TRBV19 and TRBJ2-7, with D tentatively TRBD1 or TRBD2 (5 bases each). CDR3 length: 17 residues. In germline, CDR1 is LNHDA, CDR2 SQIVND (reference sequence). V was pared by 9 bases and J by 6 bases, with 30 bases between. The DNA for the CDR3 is TGTGCCAGCCCACGGACGGGGCGCTATCATTTTACGTTCGAGCAGTACTTC. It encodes CASPRTGRYHFTFEQYF.

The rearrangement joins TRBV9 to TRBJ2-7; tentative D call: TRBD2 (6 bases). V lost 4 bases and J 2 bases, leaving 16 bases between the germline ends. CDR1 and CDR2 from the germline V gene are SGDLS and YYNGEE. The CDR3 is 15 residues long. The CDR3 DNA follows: TGTGCCAGCAGCCCTATGACTAGTGGGGCCTACGAGCAGTACTTC. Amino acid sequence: CASSPMTSGAYEQYF.